This T cell receptor beta chain was found in a study of T cells after yellow fever vaccination. The table lists this clonotype with a few counts. TCRdb passed the 5' RACE reads through MiXCR, listing each CDR3 protein once. The sample records 550,000 to 750,000 distinct CDR3 sequences, 13% being singletons. The sequencing used PBMCs, collected on the day of the yellow fever booster vaccination. This sequence was found in a man under 40 who received the YFV17D yellow fever vaccine.

The CDR3 DNA is TGTGCCAGCAGCTTTTTGACAGGGACCTACGAGCAGTACTTC. Encoded protein: CASSFLTGTYEQYF. The chain has TRBV7-2 and TRBJ2-7; 7 bases are shared with TRBD1. The CDR3 loop spans 14 amino acids. Germline values: CDR1 SGHTA, CDR2 FQGNSA. The V and J ends lost 3 bases and 2 bases, in that order; junction bases with no gene match: 4.